This TCR beta chain was identified during a study of shared clonotypes between healthy human individuals. Study-level findings and limits: Estimated richness values were generally larger in naive subsets than in memory subsets. The study drew on few donors, limiting represented genetic and exposure-history diversity.

Comment on this clone: What it binds is unknown.

Sorted-subset replicate PCRs used around 220 ng DNA, some 31,000 T cell genomes. Using immunoSEQ multiplex PCR, the repertoire was profiled, and TCRdb retains in-frame clones only, with some absent. The sample gives millions of clones, 90% to 95% of which show up once; about 0.37% is in the top ten. Germline CDR1 is MNHEY and CDR2 is SMNVEV (reference sequence). The CDR3 covers 17 residues. Losses at the gene ends were 0 bases for V and 10 bases for J; bases not matched to a gene: 15. The sample consisted of naive CD4+ T cells from PBMCs. The subset denotes: CD45RA+ positively selected. The origin of this receptor is a man between 18 and 29 years old in good health. Some clones in this sample may be carry-over from other donors' samples. The rearrangement uses TRBV27 and TRBJ1-1; 9 bases match TRBD1. The chain's CDR3 is CASSLSRHVTGGAGAFF. The CDR3 DNA sequence: TGTGCCAGCAGTTTATCGCGTCACGTCACAGGGGGCGCGGGAGCTTTCTTT.